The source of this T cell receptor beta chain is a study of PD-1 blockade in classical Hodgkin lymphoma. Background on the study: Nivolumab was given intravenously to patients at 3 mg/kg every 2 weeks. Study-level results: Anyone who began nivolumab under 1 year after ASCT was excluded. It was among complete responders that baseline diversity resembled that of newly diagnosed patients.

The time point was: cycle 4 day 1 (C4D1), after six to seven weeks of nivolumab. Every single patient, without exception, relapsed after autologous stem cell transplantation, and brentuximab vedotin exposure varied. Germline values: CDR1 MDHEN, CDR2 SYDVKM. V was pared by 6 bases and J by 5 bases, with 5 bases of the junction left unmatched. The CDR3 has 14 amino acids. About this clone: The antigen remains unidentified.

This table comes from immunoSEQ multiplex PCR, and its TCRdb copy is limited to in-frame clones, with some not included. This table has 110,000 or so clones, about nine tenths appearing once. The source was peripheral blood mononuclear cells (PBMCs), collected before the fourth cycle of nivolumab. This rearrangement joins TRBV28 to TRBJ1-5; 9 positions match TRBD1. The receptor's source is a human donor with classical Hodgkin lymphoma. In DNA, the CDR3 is TGTGCCAGCAGCCGCCGGGACAGGGATCAGCCCCAGCATTTT. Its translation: CASSRRDRDQPQHF.